The TCR beta chain described here comes from a study of blood T cell repertoires in COVID-19. On the study more broadly: Cohort 3 recovered donors had two negative PCRs, clearance, or symptom resolution. Some COVID-19 samples were acute and others convalescent; all came from the United States, Italy and Spain.

This clone has a single count. Individuals aged about 18 to 89 years were recruited from around 22 US areas. Original methodology: Amplification of reference gene primers provided the estimated nucleated cell counts. Sequenced by immunoSEQ multiplex PCR; TCRdb stores in-frame clones only, minus some. Clone size and V and J calls were adopted from that table, with D and trimming inferred from the DNA. This sample has fewer than 250,000 clones, with more than 75% found just once. The CDR3 extends over 15 amino acids. Trimming took 2 bases from V and 0 from J, leaving 8 bases between them. Germline lookup yields CDR1 MNHEY and CDR2 SMNVEV (reference sequence).

Sequences were obtained from PBMCs or T cells enriched from blood (not recorded which). The receptor was derived from a man aged 25 to 40 in a cohort exposed to, infected with or recovered from COVID-19 (not recorded which). The chain couples TRBV27 to TRBJ1-3; D uncertain. In nucleotides, the CDR3 is TGTGCCAGCAGTTTAGCGGGAGACTCTGGAAACACCATATATTTT. Encoded protein: CASSLAGDSGNTIYF.